This T cell receptor (beta chain) came from a study of blood T cell repertoires in COVID-19. Study-wide background: The study drew acute and convalescent COVID-19 samples from the United States, Italy and Spain. T cells, B-cell-depleted T cells, or PBMCs supplied cDNA or gDNA.

Original methodology: Amplifying reference gene primers gave estimates of nucleated cell counts. The protocol was immunoSEQ multiplex PCR, while the TCRdb copy is restricted to in-frame clones and leaves out a portion. D and trimming were read from the DNA, whereas the V and J calls and clone size are those reported in that table. Here the sample spans approximately 52,000 clones, 91% being singletons. The CDR3 spans 14 residues. Germline V gene sequence: CDR1 MGHRA, CDR2 YSYEKL. V was cut by 3 bases and J by 4 bases, with 12 bases left in between. This sequence was found in a man aged 50-60 years with active COVID-19. This sequence joins TRBV4-1 and TRBJ1-2; D unclear. Sequencing was carried out using peripheral blood. CDR3 protein: CASSQGPGVYGYTF. For the CDR3, the DNA is TGCGCCAGCAGCCAGGGCCCGGGAGTCTATGGCTACACCTTC.